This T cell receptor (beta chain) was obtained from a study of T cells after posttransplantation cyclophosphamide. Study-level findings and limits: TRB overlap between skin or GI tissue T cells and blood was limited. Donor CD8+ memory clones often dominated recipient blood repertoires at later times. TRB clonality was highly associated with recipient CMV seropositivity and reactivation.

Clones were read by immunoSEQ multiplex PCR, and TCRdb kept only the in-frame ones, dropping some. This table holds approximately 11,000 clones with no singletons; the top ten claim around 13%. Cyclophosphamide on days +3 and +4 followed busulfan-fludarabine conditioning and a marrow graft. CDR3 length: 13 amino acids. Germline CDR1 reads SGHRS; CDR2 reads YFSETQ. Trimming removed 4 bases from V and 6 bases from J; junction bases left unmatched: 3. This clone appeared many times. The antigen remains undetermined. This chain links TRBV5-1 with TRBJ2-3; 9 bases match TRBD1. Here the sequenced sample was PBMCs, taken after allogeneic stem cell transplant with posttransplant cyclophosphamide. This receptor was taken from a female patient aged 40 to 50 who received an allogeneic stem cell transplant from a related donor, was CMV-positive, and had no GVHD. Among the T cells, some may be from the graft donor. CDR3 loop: CASSGTGSDTQYF. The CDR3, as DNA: TGCGCCAGCAGCGGGACAGGGTCGGATACGCAGTATTTT.